This TCR beta chain was captured in a study of blood T cell repertoires in COVID-19. Clones were sequenced by immunoSEQ multiplex PCR, and TCRdb holds only the in-frame ones, with some missing. The sample has 220,000 or so clones, less than 85% seen once. The trim removed 4 bases at V and 4 bases at J, leaving 6 bases unmatched. The germline gives CDR1 SGHRS, CDR2 YFSETQ. This CDR3 comprises 14 residues. Source material: peripheral blood. This TCR was sampled from a woman in her 70s with acute or convalescent COVID-19. V and J are TRBV5-1 and TRBJ2-5, with 8 bases lining up with TRBD1. CDR3 nucleotides: TGCGCCAGCAGCGACCAGGGGGCTCCAGAGACCCAGTACTTC. It specifies CASSDQGAPETQYF.